The 8 T cell receptor beta chains listed next were all sequenced from one sample in a study of blood T cell repertoires in COVID-19. Sequencing was performed with immunoSEQ multiplex PCR; in TCRdb, only in-frame clones are kept and a portion is missing. This repertoire shows about 200,000 clones, 80% to 90% found once; its top ten account for around 2.2%. The sequenced sample consisted of peripheral blood. The receptors were sampled from a woman aged 45-65 years with acute or convalescent COVID-19.

The J gene is TRBJ2-2, the V gene TRBV11-2; a weak D match, TRBD2 (6 bases). Germline V gene lookup returns CDR1 SGHAT and CDR2 FQNNGV. CDR3 length: 17 residues. V was pared by 5 bases and J by 6 bases, with 22 bases between. CDR3 region: CASSRYIGPTGAGELFF. The CDR3 DNA is TGTGCCAGCAGCAGATATATCGGACCGACGGGGGCCGGGGAGCTGTTTTTT.

The genes are TRBV5-5 and TRBJ1-3; D call uncertain. The germline gives CDR1 SGHKS, CDR2 YYEKEE (reference sequence). The ends were cut back, 2 bases at V and 0 bases at J, with 21 bases in the middle. The CDR3 loop spans 19 amino acids. The CDR3 reads CASSFEGWAPALSGNTIYF. The CDR3 DNA reads as TGTGCCAGCAGCTTTGAAGGTTGGGCACCGGCCCTCTCTGGAAACACCATATATTTT.

This clone showed up just a few times. The J gene is TRBJ1-2, the V gene TRBV14, with no clear D. CDR1 SGHDN and CDR2 FVKESK come from the germline V gene. This CDR3 contains 13 residues. V dropped 2 bases and J dropped 4 bases, with 8 bases sitting between them. CDR3 DNA sequence: TGTGCCAGCAGCCAAAGAGTGAGCTATGGCTACACCTTC. Amino acid sequence: CASSQRVSYGYTF.

The chain recombines TRBV28 with TRBJ1-5; TRBD1 might be the D (6 bases). CDR3 size: 15 residues. Germline CDR1 and CDR2: MDHEN and SYDVKM. Deletions cut 5 bases from V and 4 bases from J, with 15 bases between. The DNA for the CDR3 is TGTGCCAGCAGTCTGGGACAAGGGGGAAATCAGCCCCAGCATTTT. Protein: CASSLGQGGNQPQHF.

This rearrangement joins TRBV19 to TRBJ2-5; 13 bases are a match to TRBD2. This CDR3 is 16 amino acids long. The germline V gene encodes CDR1 LNHDA and CDR2 SQIVND (reference sequence). V dropped 3 bases and J dropped 3; count of bases not matched to a gene: 4. In nucleotides, the CDR3 is TGTGCCAGTAGTATCACTAGCGGGAGGGGAAAAGAGACCCAGTACTTC. Encoded protein: CASSITSGRGKETQYF. Based on the CDR3 plus reference TRBV19 and TRBJ2-5, the full variable domain is DGGITQSPKYLFRKEGQNVTLSCEQNLNHDAMYWYRQDPGQGLRLIYYSQIVNDFQKGDIAEGYSVSREKKESFPLTVTSAQKNPTAFYLCASSITSGRGKETQYFGPGTRLLVL.

V is TRBV19 and J is TRBJ2-3; D gene uncertain. V was pared by 4 bases and J by 1 base, with 6 bases between. Looked up from germline, CDR1 is LNHDA and CDR2 is SQIVND (reference sequence). This CDR3 has 13 residues. CDR3 amino acids: CASSTTGTDTQYF. CDR3 nucleotide sequence: TGTGCCAGTAGTACCACAGGCACAGATACGCAGTATTTT. The whole variable domain, remainder taken from reference TRBV19 and TRBJ2-3, is DGGITQSPKYLFRKEGQNVTLSCEQNLNHDAMYWYRQDPGQGLRLIYYSQIVNDFQKGDIAEGYSVSREKKESFPLTVTSAQKNPTAFYLCASSTTGTDTQYFGPGTRLTVL.

The V gene is TRBV2, the J gene TRBJ1-2, with a possible D match to TRBD1 (5 bases). Germline CDR1 is SNHLY and CDR2 is FYNNEI. V was pared by 10 bases and J by 4 bases, with 25 bases between. The CDR3 has 16 residues. The CDR3 sequence: CAKGDGTGSLPYGYTF. CDR3 coding DNA: TGTGCCAAAGGGGATGGTACAGGCTCCCTTCCCTATGGCTACACCTTC.

This chain joins TRBV6-6 and TRBJ2-2; 8 positions match TRBD1. This CDR3 has 15 amino acids. Germline trimming cut 6 bases from V and 0 bases from J; bases unmatched to any gene: 3. Germline CDR1 MNHNY, CDR2 SVGAGI (reference sequence). This chain's CDR3 is CASSPGQANTGELFF. The CDR3 coding sequence is TGTGCCAGCAGCCCGGGACAGGCGAACACCGGGGAGCTGTTTTTT.